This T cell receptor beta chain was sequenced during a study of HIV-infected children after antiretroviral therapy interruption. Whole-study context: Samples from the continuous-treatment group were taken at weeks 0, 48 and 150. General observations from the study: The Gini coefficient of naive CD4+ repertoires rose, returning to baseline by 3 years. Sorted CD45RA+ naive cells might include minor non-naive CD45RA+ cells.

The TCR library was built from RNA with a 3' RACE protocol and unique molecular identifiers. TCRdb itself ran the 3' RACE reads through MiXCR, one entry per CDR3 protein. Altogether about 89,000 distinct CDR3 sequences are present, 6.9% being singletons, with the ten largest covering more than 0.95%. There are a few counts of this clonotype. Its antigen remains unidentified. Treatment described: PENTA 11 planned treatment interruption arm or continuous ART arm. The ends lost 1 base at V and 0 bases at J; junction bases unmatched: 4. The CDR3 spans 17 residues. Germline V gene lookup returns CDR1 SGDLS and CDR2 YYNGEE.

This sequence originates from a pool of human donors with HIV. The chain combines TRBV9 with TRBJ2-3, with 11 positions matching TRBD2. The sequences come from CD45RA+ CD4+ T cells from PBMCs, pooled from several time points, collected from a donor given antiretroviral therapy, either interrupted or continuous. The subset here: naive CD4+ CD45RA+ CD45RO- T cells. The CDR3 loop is CASSVLAGGSSTDTQYF. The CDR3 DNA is TGTGCCAGCAGCGTACTAGCGGGGGGATCTAGCACAGATACGCAGTATTTT.